Listed below are T cell receptor beta chains from one sample, sequenced in a study of blood T cell repertoires in COVID-19. Profiled with immunoSEQ multiplex PCR; TCRdb holds only in-frame clones, not every one. Of some 380,000 clones listed, around 84% are singletons. Material: peripheral blood. Every receptor here comes from a human donor with acute or convalescent COVID-19. The donor label of this sample is uncertain. The CDR3 runs from the conserved cysteine through the conserved F or W. D genes are given only for firm matches. Some rows have no size entry. The others give once, few or many, or a class for an expanded clone.

J: TRBJ1-5
D: .
V: TRBV6-1
size: .
DNA: TGTGCCAGCAGTGAATACCAGATTAGCAATCAGCCCCAGCATTTT
CDR3: CASSEYQISNQPQHF

J: TRBJ1-5
D: .
V: TRBV27
size: once
DNA: TGTGCCAGCAGTTTAACAGGTAGTAAGCCCCAGCATTTT
CDR3: CASSLTGSKPQHF

J: TRBJ2-3
D: TRBD1
V: TRBV6-4
size: .
DNA: TGTGCCAGCAGTGACGGGACAGGGGGAGATACGCAGTATTTT
CDR3: CASSDGTGGDTQYF

J: TRBJ1-5
D: .
V: TRBV19
size: few
DNA: TGTGCCAGTAGCGAGAGCGGGGGCGGACAGCCCCAGCATTTT
CDR3: CASSESGGGQPQHF

J: TRBJ1-6
D: .
V: TRBV6-4
size: .
DNA: TGTGCCAGCAGTGAATTCCTGGACAGCGAATATTCACCCCTCCACTTT
CDR3: CASSEFLDSEYSPLHF

J: TRBJ1-5
D: TRBD1
V: TRBV2
size: .
DNA: TGTGCCACACTGCGGGACAGGGAAGGGAACAATCAGCCCCAGCATTTT
CDR3: CATLRDREGNNQPQHF

J: TRBJ1-5
D: .
V: TRBV7-2
size: .
DNA: TGTGCCAGCAGCTTAAGGGACATTGGCAATCAGCCCCAGCATTTT
CDR3: CASSLRDIGNQPQHF

J: TRBJ2-7
D: TRBD2
V: TRBV30
size: .
DNA: TGTGCCTGGAGTGTAACGAACCAAAGGCTAGCGGGAGTGGGTGAGCAGTACTTC
CDR3: CAWSVTNQRLAGVGEQYF

J: TRBJ2-1
D: .
V: TRBV18
size: once
DNA: TGTGCCAGCTCACTTGCAGGGGGGACTTCCTACAATGAGCAGTTCTTC
CDR3: CASSLAGGTSYNEQFF

J: TRBJ1-1
D: .
V: TRBV29-1
size: .
DNA: TGCAGCGTTGGGACAGTTGGGAACACTGAAGCTTTCTTT
CDR3: CSVGTVGNTEAFF

J: TRBJ2-2
D: .
V: TRBV5-4
size: .
DNA: TGTGCCAGCAGCTCGGTGGGGCGGGGGCGGTACACCGGGGAGCTGTTTTTT
CDR3: CASSSVGRGRYTGELFF

J: TRBJ2-7
D: TRBD1
V: TRBV7-9
size: .
DNA: TGTGCCAGCAGCTCCTCCGGGACAGGGGGCTACGAGCAGTACTTC
CDR3: CASSSSGTGGYEQYF

J: TRBJ1-1
D: TRBD1
V: TRBV14
size: .
DNA: TGTGCCAGCAGCCGACAGGGGCGGCAAGCTTTCTTT
CDR3: CASSRQGRQAFF

J: TRBJ2-3
D: TRBD2
V: TRBV5-4
size: .
DNA: TGTGCCAGCAGCTCATTAACGGGACTAGCGGGAACAGATACGCAGTATTTT
CDR3: CASSSLTGLAGTDTQYF

J: TRBJ1-5
D: TRBD1
V: TRBV6-5
size: .
DNA: TGTGCCACTACAGGGGCCCTAAATCAGCCCCAGCATTTT
CDR3: CATTGALNQPQHF

J: TRBJ2-7
D: .
V: TRBV18
size: .
DNA: TGTGCCAGCTCACCTTTGAGCGAATCCTACGAGCAGTACTTC
CDR3: CASSPLSESYEQYF

J: TRBJ1-5
D: .
V: TRBV3-1/TRBV3-2
size: once
DNA: TGTGCCAGCAGCCACGGAGGCGGGAGCAATCAGCCCCAGCATTTT
CDR3: CASSHGGGSNQPQHF

J: TRBJ2-1
D: .
V: TRBV5-1
size: .
DNA: TGCGCCAGCAGCTTGGGGGGAGTTACTAGCAAACCTTCCTACAATGAGCAGTTCTTC
CDR3: CASSLGGVTSKPSYNEQFF

J: TRBJ1-2
D: .
V: TRBV10-3
size: .
DNA: TGTGCCATCAGTGATATGGACAGCTATGGCTACACCTTC
CDR3: CAISDMDSYGYTF

J: TRBJ2-5
D: TRBD1
V: TRBV5-1
size: .
DNA: TGCGCCAGCAGCTTGGAGGGACAGGGGAAGGGAGAGACCCAGTACTTC
CDR3: CASSLEGQGKGETQYF

J: TRBJ1-2
D: TRBD1
V: TRBV29-1
size: .
DNA: TGCAGCGTTCAACAGGGGAACCCTCACTTC
CDR3: CSVQQGNPHF

J: TRBJ2-2
D: .
V: TRBV27
size: .
DNA: TGTGCCAGCAGTTGGGCAGGCAACACCGGGGAGCTGTTTTTT
CDR3: CASSWAGNTGELFF

J: TRBJ1-3
D: .
V: TRBV20-1
size: .
DNA: TGCAGTGCTCCGCGGGGAAACACCATATATTTT
CDR3: CSAPRGNTIYF

J: TRBJ1-3
D: TRBD1
V: TRBV30
size: .
DNA: TGTGCCTGGAGGCCCCGGACAGGGAAGCAGGCGGACACCATATATTTT
CDR3: CAWRPRTGKQADTIYF

J: TRBJ2-4
D: TRBD2
V: TRBV9
size: .
DNA: TGTGCCAGCAGCGTAGGAAGGACTAGCGCCTTAGGGAACATTCAGTACTTC
CDR3: CASSVGRTSALGNIQYF

J: TRBJ2-7
D: .
V: TRBV2
size: .
DNA: TGTGCCAGCAGTGAGGAAAAGGGGCTCTACGAGCAGTACTTC
CDR3: CASSEEKGLYEQYF

J: TRBJ1-2
D: TRBD1
V: TRBV6-5
size: .
DNA: TGTGCCAGCAGTTTAAAACAGGGGATAGGAGGCTACACCTTC
CDR3: CASSLKQGIGGYTF

J: TRBJ1-2
D: TRBD1
V: TRBV10-3
size: .
DNA: TGTGCCATCAGTTCTCAGGGGGACTATGGCTACACCTTC
CDR3: CAISSQGDYGYTF

J: TRBJ1-5
D: TRBD1
V: TRBV19
size: .
DNA: TGTGCCAGTAACTCCGGGACAGGGGGTAATCAGCCCCAGCATTTT
CDR3: CASNSGTGGNQPQHF

J: TRBJ1-2
D: .
V: TRBV2
size: .
DNA: TGTGCCAGCAGTGAAGACGGGACGGGGGATTTAGCTAACTATGGCTACACCTTC
CDR3: CASSEDGTGDLANYGYTF

J: TRBJ2-7
D: TRBD1
V: TRBV5-4
size: .
DNA: TGTGCCGCACAAACCGGGACAGGGGGTTACGAGCAGTACTTC
CDR3: CAAQTGTGGYEQYF

J: TRBJ2-5
D: TRBD2
V: TRBV5-5
size: .
DNA: TGTGCCAGCAGTTTGGCACTAGCGGGGTACCAAGAGACCCAGTACTTC
CDR3: CASSLALAGYQETQYF

J: TRBJ2-7
D: TRBD1
V: TRBV2
size: .
DNA: TGTGCCAGCAGGAGGCCGGGACAGGGAAGATCGTACGAGCAGTACTTC
CDR3: CASRRPGQGRSYEQYF

J: TRBJ1-1
D: .
V: TRBV30
size: .
DNA: TGTGCCTGGAGTGTACAGGGGAACACTGAAGCTTTCTTT
CDR3: CAWSVQGNTEAFF

J: TRBJ1-1
D: .
V: TRBV3-1/TRBV3-2
size: .
DNA: TGTGCCAGCAGCCAAGATCGGGGAGCTTTCTTT
CDR3: CASSQDRGAFF

J: TRBJ1-5
D: TRBD1
V: TRBV19
size: .
DNA: TGTGCCAGTAGGGGATCCGACAGGGTTCATCAGCCCCAGCATTTT
CDR3: CASRGSDRVHQPQHF

J: TRBJ2-1
D: .
V: TRBV2
size: .
DNA: TGTGCCAGCAGTGAAAGTAGTGGGGGGTATGAGCAGTTCTTC
CDR3: CASSESSGGYEQFF

J: TRBJ2-5
D: .
V: TRBV27
size: .
DNA: TGTGCCAGCGGCAGAGGGGGAGCCCAGTACTTC
CDR3: CASGRGGAQYF

J: TRBJ2-5
D: TRBD1
V: TRBV5-4
size: .
DNA: TGTGCCAGCAGTTCCCCAACTGACAGGGGGGAGACCCAGTACTTC
CDR3: CASSSPTDRGETQYF

J: TRBJ1-2
D: TRBD1
V: TRBV5-6
size: .
DNA: TGTGCCAGCAGCTTGGGGAGACAGGGGGCTAGGGGCTACACCTTC
CDR3: CASSLGRQGARGYTF